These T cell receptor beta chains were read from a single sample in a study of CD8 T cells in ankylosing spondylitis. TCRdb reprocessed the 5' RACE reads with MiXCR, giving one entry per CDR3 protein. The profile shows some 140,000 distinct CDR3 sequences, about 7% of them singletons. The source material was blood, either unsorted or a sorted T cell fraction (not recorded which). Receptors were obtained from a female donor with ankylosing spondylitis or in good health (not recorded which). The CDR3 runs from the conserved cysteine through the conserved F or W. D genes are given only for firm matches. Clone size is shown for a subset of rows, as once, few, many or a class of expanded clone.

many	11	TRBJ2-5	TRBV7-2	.	CASSITETQYF	TGTGCCAGCAGCATCACGGAGACCCAGTACTTC
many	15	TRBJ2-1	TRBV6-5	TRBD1	CASSYTGGPYNEQFF	TGTGCCAGCAGTTACACAGGGGGGCCCTACAATGAGCAGTTCTTC
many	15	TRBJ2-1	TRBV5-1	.	CASSIPHDYYNEQFF	TGCGCCAGCAGCATCCCCCATGACTACTACAATGAGCAGTTCTTC
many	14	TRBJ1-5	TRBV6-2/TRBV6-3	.	CASRHGTDNQPQHF	TGTGCCAGCAGACACGGGACGGATAATCAGCCCCAGCATTTT
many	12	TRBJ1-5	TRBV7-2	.	CASSDRFQPQHF	TGTGCCAGCAGCGACAGGTTTCAGCCCCAGCATTTT
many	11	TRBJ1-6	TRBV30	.	CAWMKRGRIHF	TGTGCCTGGATGAAACGGGGTCGTATCCACTTT
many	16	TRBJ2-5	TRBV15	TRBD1	CATSRDWTGGEETQYF	TGTGCCACCAGCAGAGATTGGACAGGGGGTGAGGAGACCCAGTACTTC
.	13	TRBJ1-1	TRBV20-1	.	CSAGSDSHTEAFF	TGCAGTGCTGGGTCGGACAGCCACACTGAAGCTTTCTTT
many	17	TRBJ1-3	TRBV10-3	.	CAISELGRTLSGNTIYF	TGTGCCATCAGTGAGTTGGGCAGAACCCTCTCTGGAAACACCATATATTTT
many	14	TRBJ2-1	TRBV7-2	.	CASNQILSRDEQFF	TGTGCCAGCAATCAAATATTAAGCCGCGATGAGCAGTTCTTC
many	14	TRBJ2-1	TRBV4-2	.	CASSQDRAFNEQFF	TGTGCCAGCAGCCAAGATAGAGCGTTCAATGAGCAGTTCTTC
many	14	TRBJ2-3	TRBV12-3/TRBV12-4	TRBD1	CASRDRGSTDTQYF	TGTGCCAGCCGAGACAGGGGGTCCACAGATACGCAGTATTTT
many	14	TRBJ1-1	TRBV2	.	CASSVGQAAPEAFF	TGTGCCAGCAGTGTGGGCCAGGCAGCCCCTGAAGCTTTCTTT
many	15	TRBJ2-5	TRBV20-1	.	CSARDSRDPQETQYF	TGCAGTGCTAGAGATTCACGGGATCCACAAGAGACCCAGTACTTC
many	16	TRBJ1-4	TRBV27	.	CASSSPRGTGTEKLFF	TGTGCCAGCAGTTCACCGAGGGGCACGGGGACTGAAAAACTGTTTTTT
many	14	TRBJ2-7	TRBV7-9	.	CASSLVAGPYEQYF	TGTGCCAGCAGCTTAGTTGCAGGGCCCTACGAGCAGTACTTC
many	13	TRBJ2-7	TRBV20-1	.	CSLSDRSSYEQYF	TGCAGCCTCTCGGACCGGAGCTCCTACGAGCAGTACTTC
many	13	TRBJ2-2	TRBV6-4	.	CASSESESGELFF	TGTGCCAGCAGTGAGTCCGAGAGCGGGGAGCTGTTTTTT
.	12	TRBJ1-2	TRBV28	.	CASSLGLYGYTF	TGTGCCAGCAGTTTGGGACTCTATGGCTACACCTTC
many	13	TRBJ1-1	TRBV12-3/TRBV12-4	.	CASSLTMNTEAFF	TGTGCCAGCAGTTTAACGATGAACACTGAAGCTTTCTTT
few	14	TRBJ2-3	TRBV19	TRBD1	CATMGTGGVDTQYF	TGTGCCACTATGGGGACAGGGGGCGTCGATACGCAGTATTTT
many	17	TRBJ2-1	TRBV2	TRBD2	CASRAGTSGLFYNEQFF	TGTGCCAGCAGAGCCGGGACTAGCGGACTGTTCTACAATGAGCAGTTCTTC
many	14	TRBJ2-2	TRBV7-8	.	CASSSALGTGELFF	TGTGCCAGCAGCTCAGCGTTAGGCACCGGGGAGCTGTTTTTT
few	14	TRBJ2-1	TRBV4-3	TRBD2	CASSQDPGLDEQFF	TGCGCCAGCAGCCAGGATCCGGGACTAGATGAGCAGTTCTTC
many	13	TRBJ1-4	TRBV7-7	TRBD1	CASSLRDREKLFF	TGTGCTAGCAGCTTAAGGGACAGGGAAAAACTGTTTTTT
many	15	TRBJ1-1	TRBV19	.	CASTSFRTVNTEAFF	TGTGCCAGTACTTCTTTCCGGACAGTGAACACTGAAGCTTTCTTT
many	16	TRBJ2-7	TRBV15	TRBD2	CATSRDRLAALYEQYF	TGTGCCACCAGCAGAGATAGGCTAGCGGCGCTTTACGAGCAGTACTTC
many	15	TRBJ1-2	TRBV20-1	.	CSARDRGETDYGYTF	TGCAGTGCTAGAGATAGGGGCGAGACAGATTATGGCTACACCTTC
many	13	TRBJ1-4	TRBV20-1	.	CSARGRGGEKLFF	TGCAGTGCCCGAGGGCGGGGGGGCGAAAAACTGTTTTTT
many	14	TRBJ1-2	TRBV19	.	CASSEGRLAYGYTF	TGTGCCAGTAGTGAAGGACGTTTGGCCTATGGCTACACCTTC
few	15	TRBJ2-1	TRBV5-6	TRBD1	CASSPPGQGISEQFF	TGTGCCAGCAGCCCTCCGGGACAGGGGATAAGTGAGCAGTTCTTC
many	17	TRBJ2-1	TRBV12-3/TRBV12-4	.	CASSSPPFQVPYNEQFF	TGTGCCAGCAGTTCCCCCCCTTTTCAAGTCCCCTACAATGAGCAGTTCTTC
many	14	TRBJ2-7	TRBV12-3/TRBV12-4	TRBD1	CASSPGDSSYEQYF	TGTGCCAGCAGCCCAGGGGACAGCTCCTACGAGCAGTACTTC
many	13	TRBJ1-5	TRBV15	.	CATSVQGNQPQHF	TGTGCCACCAGTGTTCAGGGCAATCAGCCCCAGCATTTT
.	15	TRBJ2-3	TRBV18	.	CASSPTGQTRDTQYF	TGTGCCAGCTCACCCACGGGGCAGACCAGAGATACGCAGTATTTT
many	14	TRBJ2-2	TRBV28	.	CASRGDSSREELFF	TGTGCCAGCAGGGGAGACAGTTCCCGAGAGGAGCTGTTTTTT
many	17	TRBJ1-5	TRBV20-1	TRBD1	CSAHRQGGGNSNQPQHF	TGCAGTGCTCACAGACAGGGTGGGGGAAATAGCAATCAGCCCCAGCATTTT
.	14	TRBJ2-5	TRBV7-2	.	CASSLSRDQETQYF	TGTGCCAGCAGCTTATCTAGGGATCAAGAGACCCAGTACTTC
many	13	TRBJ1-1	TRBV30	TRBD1	CAWHRTGRGVAFF	TGTGCCTGGCACCGGACAGGGAGGGGGGTCGCTTTCTTT
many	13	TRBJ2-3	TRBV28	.	CASSPRRTDTQYF	TGTGCCAGTAGCCCGAGGCGCACAGATACGCAGTATTTT
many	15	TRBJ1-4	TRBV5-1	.	CASSLNGRGREKLFF	TGCGCCAGCAGCTTGAATGGAAGGGGCAGGGAAAAACTGTTTTTT
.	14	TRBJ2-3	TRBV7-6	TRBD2	CASSSQSLAGTQYF	TGTGCCAGCAGCTCGCAATCGCTAGCGGGTACGCAGTATTTT
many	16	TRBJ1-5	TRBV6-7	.	CASSYKSSGSNQPQHF	TGTGCCAGCAGTTACAAGAGTTCAGGGAGCAATCAGCCCCAGCATTTT
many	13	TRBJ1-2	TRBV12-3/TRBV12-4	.	CASSLLRGSGYTF	TGTGCCAGCTCCCTTTTGCGGGGAAGTGGCTACACCTTC
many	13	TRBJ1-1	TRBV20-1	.	CSARELTGTEAFF	TGCAGTGCTAGAGAATTAACGGGGACTGAAGCTTTCTTT
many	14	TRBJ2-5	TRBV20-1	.	CSARDPGIQETQYF	TGCAGTGCTAGAGATCCAGGGATCCAAGAGACCCAGTACTTC